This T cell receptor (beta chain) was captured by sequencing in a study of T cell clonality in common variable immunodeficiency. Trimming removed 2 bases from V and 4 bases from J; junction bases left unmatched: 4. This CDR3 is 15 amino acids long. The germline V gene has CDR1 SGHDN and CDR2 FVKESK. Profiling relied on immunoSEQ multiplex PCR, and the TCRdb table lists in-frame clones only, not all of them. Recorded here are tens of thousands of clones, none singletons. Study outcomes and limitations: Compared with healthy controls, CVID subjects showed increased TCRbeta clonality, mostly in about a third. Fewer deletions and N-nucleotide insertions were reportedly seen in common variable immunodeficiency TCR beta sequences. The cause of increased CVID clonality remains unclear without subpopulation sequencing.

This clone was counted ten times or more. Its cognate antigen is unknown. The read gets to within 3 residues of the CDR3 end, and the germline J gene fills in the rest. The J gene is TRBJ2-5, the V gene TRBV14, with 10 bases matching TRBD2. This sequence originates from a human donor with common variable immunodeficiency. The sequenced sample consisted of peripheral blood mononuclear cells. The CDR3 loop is CASSQTSGKAETQYF. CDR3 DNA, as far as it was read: TGTGCCAGCAGCCAAACTAGCGGGAAGGCAGAGACC.